Here is one TCR beta chain with its context. This CDR3 has 13 residues. Between the trimmed V and J ends, which lost 8 bases and 2 bases, there was a span of 13 bases. Germline assignment: CDR1 LGHNT and CDR2 FRNRAP. Sample time point: sample taken at primary tumor resection. Researchers sequenced whole RNA taken from tumor, nontumor lung or frozen PBMC without sorting. The data originate from a study of spatial heterogeneity in lung cancer. Each CDR3 protein gets one entry after TCRdb re-called the 5' RACE reads with MiXCR. This repertoire shows more than 65,000 distinct CDR3 sequences, roughly 8% found once; its top ten account for roughly 7.1%.

Sample: PBMCs, taken at surgery. This TCR was sampled from a male donor with early-stage non-small cell lung cancer. The gene calls are TRBV12-5 and TRBJ2-7, with no clear D. The DNA of the CDR3 is TGTGCTAGTTCTAACGCGGAAGCCTACGAGCAGTACTTC. Its protein product is CASSNAEAYEQYF.